The 29 T cell receptor beta chains presented below share a single source sample, sequenced in a study of CD8 T cells in ankylosing spondylitis. Study-level findings and limits: Roughly eight highly homologous variants formed a TCR beta motif that appeared characteristic of ankylosing spondylitis blood.

What these receptors recognize is not known. TCRdb processed the 5' RACE reads anew with MiXCR; each CDR3 protein has one entry. The sample has around 480,000 distinct CDR3 sequences, roughly 18% seen once. The specimen was blood, either unsorted or a sorted T cell fraction (not recorded which). These receptors were collected from a male donor with ankylosing spondylitis.

The chain joins TRBV9 to TRBJ2-1, with a weak D call TRBD2 (6 bases). The CDR3 extends over 14 amino acids. Germline V gene sequence: CDR1 SGDLS, CDR2 YYNGEE. The V end was cut by 0 bases, the J end by 5 bases, with 9 bases between. Here the CDR3 reads CASSVVDYNNEQFF. DNA for the CDR3: TGTGCCAGCAGCGTAGTGGACTACAACAATGAGCAGTTCTTC.

This clonotype was seen ten or more times. The chain joins TRBV7-6 to TRBJ1-6; D is unresolved. Trimming took off 5 bases at V and 5 bases at J, with 10 bases between the two ends. The CDR3 covers 14 residues. CDR1 is SGHVS and CDR2 is FNYEAQ in the germline V gene. This CDR3 is CASSLGTDNSPLHF. The CDR3 DNA sequence: TGTGCCAGCAGCCTCGGAACCGATAATTCACCCCTCCACTTT.

In this sample, this clonotype turned up a few times. The genes are TRBV7-9 and TRBJ2-1; D not certain. CDR1 is SEHNR, CDR2 FQNEAQ, per germline (reference sequence). Trimming cost V 4 bases and J 7 bases, with 17 bases left between them. The CDR3 has 15 residues. CDR3 bases: TGTGCCAGCAGCTCCCGGGCCTTAGCTTTGAATGAGCAGTTCTTC. Protein product: CASSSRALALNEQFF.

The chain couples TRBV3-1 to TRBJ2-5; 12 bases agree with TRBD2. Trimming at V came to 0 bases and at J to 5 bases, leaving 4 bases not matched to a gene. The CDR3 loop spans 16 amino acids. Germline CDR1 reads LGHDT; CDR2 reads YNNKEL (reference sequence). Here the CDR3 reads CASSQELAGGGETQYF. Here the CDR3 DNA reads TGTGCCAGCAGCCAAGAACTAGCGGGGGGCGGGGAGACCCAGTACTTC.

This clonotype was observed at least ten times. The J gene is TRBJ2-1, the V gene TRBV5-1; D is perhaps TRBD1 (5 bases). This CDR3 comprises 15 residues. Germline V gene data show CDR1 as SGHRS and CDR2 as YFSETQ. V shed 0 bases and J shed 9 bases, with 16 bases lying between them. DNA of the CDR3: TGCGCCAGCAGCTTGGGGGGCGCGAAGCATGGTGAGCAGTTCTTC. Translation gives CASSLGGAKHGEQFF.

This clonotype was recorded at least ten times. This rearrangement joins TRBV5-6 to TRBJ1-1; weak D call: TRBD1 (6 bases). The CDR3 totals 14 residues. The ends were cut back, 4 bases at V and 5 bases at J, with 15 bases in the middle. Germline CDR1 and CDR2: SGHDT and YYEEEE. The CDR3, as DNA: TGTGCCAGCAGCCCTGGGACACCCAAGACTGAAGCTTTCTTT. This encodes CASSPGTPKTEAFF.

This chain links TRBV25-1 with TRBJ1-5; perhaps TRBD1 as D (5 bases). The V gene's germline CDR1 is MGHDK and CDR2 SYGVNS. The V and J ends lost 7 bases and 0 bases respectively, with 7 bases between them. The CDR3 length is 13 residues. In nucleotides, the CDR3 is TGTGCCAGCACCGACAGTAGCAATCAGCCCCAGCATTTT. Residues: CASTDSSNQPQHF.

This chain uses TRBV19 with TRBJ1-5; no definite D call. Germline V lookup: CDR1 LNHDA, CDR2 SQIVND (reference sequence). Trimming left V 6 bases short and J 2 bases short, with 17 bases between. CDR3 length equals 16 residues. The CDR3 nucleotides read TGTGCCAGTAGCGACGGGAGGGCGTTGGGCAATCAGCCCCAGCATTTT. Translating it yields CASSDGRALGNQPQHF.

The chain recombines TRBV9 with TRBJ1-3, with 7 bases fitting TRBD1. The CDR3 spans 18 residues. The V gene end was trimmed by 3 bases and the J gene end by 0 bases; junction bases not matched to a gene: 12. CDR1 SGDLS and CDR2 YYNGEE come from the germline V gene. The CDR3 loop reads CASSARATGSLSGNTIYF. As DNA, the CDR3 is TGTGCCAGCAGCGCTAGGGCGACAGGGAGCCTCTCTGGAAACACCATATATTTT.

The chain couples TRBV3-1 to TRBJ1-5; D is ambiguous. V lost 0 bases, J lost 6 bases, and 6 bases lay in between. Germline V gene data show CDR1 as LGHDT and CDR2 as YNNKEL (reference sequence). This CDR3 has 13 amino acids. DNA of the CDR3: TGTGCCAGCAGCCAAGAGTCAGTTCAGCCCCAGCATTTT. Amino acids: CASSQESVQPQHF.

The chain couples TRBV16 to TRBJ1-4, with D uncertain. Germline CDR1 and CDR2: KGHSY and FQNENV. This CDR3 has 14 amino acids. V lost 2 bases and J lost 5, with 9 bases in between. CDR3 residues: CASSQGRYNEKLFF. CDR3 DNA sequence: TGTGCCAGCAGCCAAGGTCGATACAATGAAAAACTGTTTTTT.

V and J are TRBV19 and TRBJ1-5; D uncertain. The V gene's germline CDR1 is LNHDA and CDR2 SQIVND (reference sequence). The CDR3 extends over 14 amino acids. V was pared by 4 bases and J by 3 bases, with 10 bases between. The CDR3 DNA follows: TGTGCCAGTAGTACGGCCAATAACAATCAGCCCCAGCATTTT. It codes for CASSTANNNQPQHF.

This clonotype was detected a few times. This chain uses TRBV5-1 with TRBJ2-3; tentatively, D is TRBD2 (6 bases). This CDR3 is 16 amino acids long. The germline V gene encodes CDR1 SGHRS and CDR2 YFSETQ. Trimming pared 0 bases from V and 0 bases from J, leaving 11 bases between. The CDR3: CASSLARDSSTDTQYF. CDR3 sequence (DNA): TGCGCCAGCAGCTTGGCCAGGGACTCAAGCACAGATACGCAGTATTTT.

The chain recombines TRBV4-3 with TRBJ1-5; 9 nucleotides match TRBD1. This CDR3 spans 14 amino acids. CDR1 and CDR2 (germline): LGHNA, YSLEER. V was clipped by 4 bases and J by 6 bases; unmatched bases: 4. The CDR3 region is CASSRGQGAQPQHF. DNA of the CDR3: TGCGCCAGCAGCCGGGGACAGGGAGCTCAGCCCCAGCATTTT.

V and J are TRBV6-5 and TRBJ2-3; D ambiguous. The CDR3 is 14 residues long. Trimming took off 3 bases at V and 4 bases at J, with 11 bases between the two ends. Germline V gene data show CDR1 as MNHEY and CDR2 as SVGAGI. The CDR3 DNA is TGTGCCAGCAGTTATTTCCCGCTCGCAGATACGCAGTATTTT. Amino acid sequence: CASSYFPLADTQYF.

There are many counts of this clonotype. The chain employs TRBV5-1 and TRBJ1-3, with a tentative D call TRBD1 (6 bases). V was trimmed by 0 bases and J by 0 bases, leaving 7 bases between them. There are 15 residues in the CDR3. Germline V gives CDR1 SGHRS, CDR2 YFSETQ. As DNA, the CDR3 is TGCGCCAGCAGCTTGGGGACAGCCTCTGGAAACACCATATATTTT. As protein: CASSLGTASGNTIYF.

This clonotype was picked up a small number of times. The chain joins TRBV5-5 to TRBJ2-3; TRBD2 matches at 9 bases. The germline gives CDR1 SGHKS, CDR2 YYEKEE (reference sequence). The CDR3 consists of 18 residues. J lost 4 bases, V lost 4 bases, and 16 bases had no gene match. The CDR3 coding sequence is TGTGCCAGCAGCGTCCGGGGGTTAGCGGGAGCGGGTGCAGATACGCAGTATTTT. Translation: CASSVRGLAGAGADTQYF. Full variable domain (rest looked up from reference TRBV5-5 and TRBJ2-3): DAGVTQSPTHLIKTRGQQVTLRCSPISGHKSVSWYQQVLGQGPQFIFQYYEKEERGRGNFPDRFSARQFPNYSSELNVNALLLGDSALYLCASSVRGLAGAGADTQYFGPGTRLTVL.

This clonotype occurred many times. This chain connects TRBV12-3 or TRBV12-4 to TRBJ1-5; TRBD1 matches 8 bases. The CDR3 has 15 amino acids. The J segment lost 7 bases and the V segment lost 5 bases, leaving 10 bases of the junction unmatched. CDR3 region: CASSPGPGQGQPQHF. CDR3 nucleotides: TGTGCCAGCAGTCCTGGGCCAGGACAGGGACAGCCCCAGCATTTT.

A remark on this clonotype: Compared with germline, one end of the junction differs, possibly owing to a read error. The chain employs TRBV11-2 and TRBJ2-1, with 13 bases matching TRBD2. This CDR3 has 18 residues. Germline V lookup: CDR1 SGHAT, CDR2 FQNNGV. In DNA, the CDR3 is TGTGCCAGCAGTTTAGGGACTAGCGGGACAAGCTCCTACAATGAGCAGTTCTTC. Its translation is CASSLGTSGTSSYNEQFF.

This clonotype showed up just a few times. This chain joins TRBV5-1 and TRBJ2-5; D unresolved. V was trimmed by 4 bases and J by 0 bases, leaving 10 bases between them. The CDR3 is made up of 14 amino acids. Germline V gene lookup returns CDR1 SGHRS and CDR2 YFSETQ. This CDR3 reads CASSPGSNQETQYF. The CDR3 coding sequence is TGCGCCAGCAGCCCCGGGTCTAACCAAGAGACCCAGTACTTC. The complete variable domain, with remaining parts taken from reference TRBV5-1 and TRBJ2-5, reads KAGVTQTPRYLIKTRGQQVTLSCSPISGHRSVSWYQQTPGQGLQFLFEYFSETQRNKGNFPGRFSGRQFSNSRSEMNVSTLELGDSALYLCASSPGSNQETQYFGPGTRLLVL.

This clonotype occurred a few times. The chain has TRBV20-1 and TRBJ2-3; D may be TRBD2 (6 bases). Trimming pared 5 bases from V and 1 base from J, leaving 13 bases between. In germline, CDR1 is DFQATT, CDR2 SNEGSKA (reference sequence). The CDR3 runs 14 residues. Written as DNA, the CDR3 is TGCAGTGCTCGGAGGGACGGGGGCACAGATACGCAGTATTTT. Its protein product is CSARRDGGTDTQYF.

V is TRBV18 and J is TRBJ1-1; D is unresolved. CDR1 is KGHSH, CDR2 LQKENI, per germline. The ends were cut back, 2 bases at V and 8 bases at J, with 9 bases in the middle. The CDR3 consists of 12 residues. For the CDR3, the DNA is TGTGCCAGCTCACCATACCCCAGGGAAGCTTTCTTT. Its translation: CASSPYPREAFF.

The CDR3 bases are TGTGCCTGGAGTCGGGGGGGCCGGGGCACTGAAGCTTTCTTT. Translating gives CAWSRGGRGTEAFF. The V call is TRBV30, the J call TRBJ1-1; D is possibly TRBD1 (6 bases). V gave up 2 bases and J gave up 4 bases, with 14 bases separating them. Germline values: CDR1 GTSNPN, CDR2 SVGIG (reference sequence). This CDR3 has 14 residues. Supplemented by reference TRBV30 and TRBJ1-1, the full variable domain reads SQTIHQWPATLVQPVGSPLSLECTVEGTSNPNLYWYRQAAGRGLQLLFYSVGIGQISSEVPQNLSASRPQDRQFILSSKKLLLSDSGFYLCAWSRGGRGTEAFFGQGTRLTVV.

This clonotype was seen only a few times. The junction shows a germline mismatch at one end, possibly a read error. The chain has TRBV7-7 and TRBJ2-3, with TRBD1 identical over 7 bases. The germline gives CDR1 SSHAT, CDR2 FNYEAQ (reference sequence). The CDR3 sequence is 16 residues long. CDR3 sequence reads: CASSLGGLTGRDTQYF. CDR3 DNA: TGTGCTAGCAGCTTAGGGGGCCTTACTGGGAGAGATACGCAGTATTTT.

The rearrangement links TRBV9 to TRBJ1-1; D uncertain. V was trimmed by 4 bases and J by 1 base, leaving 14 bases between them. Per the germline V gene, CDR1 is SGDLS and CDR2 is YYNGEE. CDR3 length equals 15 residues. The CDR3 bases are TGTGCCAGCAGCCCCAGAGGATCCAAGAACACTGAAGCTTTCTTT. Translating gives CASSPRGSKNTEAFF.

V is TRBV6-1 and J is TRBJ1-1, with 7 bases fitting TRBD1. CDR1 MNHNS and CDR2 SASEGT come from the germline V gene. This CDR3 spans 14 amino acids. V trimming: 5 bases; J trimming: 4 bases; junction bases outside the gene matches: 7. The CDR3 sequence: CASSTRTGSTEAFF. For the CDR3, the DNA is TGTGCCAGCAGTACAAGGACAGGTAGCACTGAAGCTTTCTTT.

The genes are TRBV29-1 and TRBJ2-3; D might be TRBD1 (6 bases). Germline assignment: CDR1 SQVTM and CDR2 ANQGSEA. Trimming shortened V by 3 bases and J by 5 bases, and 15 bases separated the two germline ends. The CDR3 totals 14 residues. The CDR3 nucleotides read TGCAGCGTTGAGGTACAGGGCCGGAGAGATACGCAGTATTTT. This encodes CSVEVQGRRDTQYF.

This clonotype was counted only a few times. This chain links TRBV10-3 with TRBJ1-1, with a weak D call TRBD1 (5 bases). The CDR3 contains 13 residues. Germline loops: CDR1 ENHRY, CDR2 SYGVKD. The V and J ends lost 5 bases and 2 bases respectively, with 9 bases between them. This chain's CDR3 is CAISIQANTEAFF. The CDR3 DNA is TGTGCCATCAGTATACAGGCTAACACTGAAGCTTTCTTT.

The chain employs TRBV19 and TRBJ1-5; 9 bases fit TRBD1. The CDR3 length is 17 residues. Germline V gives CDR1 LNHDA, CDR2 SQIVND (reference sequence). The V and J ends lost 11 bases and 0 bases, in that order; junction bases with no gene match: 14. DNA for the CDR3: TGTGCCTCTAGGGAGGACAGGGGATATTTTAGCAATCAGCCCCAGCATTTT. Residues: CASREDRGYFSNQPQHF.